The clone carrying this TCR beta chain was observed at least ten times. This sample stems from a study of T cells in Graves' hyperthyroidism and ophthalmopathy. RNA transcripts served as the template for amplifying TCR beta CDR3 regions. A set of HTBI primers served as the primers for a first-round RT-PCR of the TCR CDR3. Each CDR3 protein gets one entry after TCRdb re-called the multiplex PCR reads with MiXCR. Of 490,000 or so distinct CDR3 sequences detected, approximately 23% appear once; the ten largest clones hold about 49%. Trimming pared 3 bases from V and 12 bases from J, leaving 12 bases between. This CDR3 region has 12 residues. Germline V gene sequence: CDR1 MNHNS, CDR2 SASEGT.

Sequencing used blood. V gene TRBV6-1 combines with J gene TRBJ2-1; D not certain. The TCR comes from an older woman with Graves' ophthalmopathy. CDR3 in DNA: TGTGCCAGCAGTGACCCGACCATGGGGCAGTTCTTC. Its protein product is CASSDPTMGQFF.